This TCR beta chain was documented in a study of lymphopenia after photon versus proton radiotherapy. General study points: After the lymphocyte nadir, photon-treated repertoires showed oligoclonal expansion, especially of CD8+ Temra cells. Proton therapy kept repertoires fairly stable, unlike photons, which gained effector/memory cells.

As regards this clone: What it binds is unknown.

Trimming removed 4 bases at V and 0 bases at J, with 6 bases between. CDR3 length: 14 residues. The germline CDR1 and CDR2 sequences are SGHTA and FQGNSA. Generated by immunoSEQ multiplex PCR, the TCRdb table keeps only in-frame clones and is missing some. In the table there are tens of thousands of clones, approximately 91% of which are singletons. This chain links TRBV7-2 with TRBJ1-4; D is possibly TRBD1 (5 bases). This receptor was taken from a woman in her 70s with pancreatic cancer. The material sequenced was peripheral blood, taken from a patient treated with photon-based radiotherapy. CDR3 region: CASSSRATNEKLFF. The CDR3 DNA follows: TGTGCCAGCAGCTCCAGGGCAACTAATGAAAAACTGTTTTTT.